This entry lists 23 T cell receptor beta chains sequenced from one sample in a study of cytomegalovirus exposure and HLA in healthy donors. It was with 60 Vbeta and 13 Jbeta primers that the PCR ran. Clones were sequenced by immunoSEQ multiplex PCR, and TCRdb holds only the in-frame ones, with some missing. The sample lists over 150,000 clones, 65% to 80% occurring once. Sample: PBMCs. The source is a woman aged 40 to 50 in good health and CMV-seropositive.

The rearrangement joins TRBV7-9 to TRBJ1-6; no definite D call. The CDR3 sequence is 14 residues long. V was shortened by 7 bases and J by 7 bases, with 14 bases between the two germline ends. The germline gives CDR1 SEHNR, CDR2 FQNEAQ (reference sequence). In DNA, the CDR3 is TGTGCCAGCACCAACGCGGGTGGGAATTCACCCCTCCACTTT. This translates into CASTNAGGNSPLHF. Together with reference TRBV7-9 and TRBJ1-6, the CDR3 gives the full variable domain: DTGVSQNPRHKITKRGQNVTFRCDPISEHNRLYWYRQTLGQGPEFLTYFQNEAQLEKSRLLSDRFSAERPKGSFSTLEIQRTEQGDSAMYLCASTNAGGNSPLHFGNGTRLTVT.

This clone was counted between two and nine times. This chain uses TRBV5-1 with TRBJ2-6; TRBD1 agrees at 9 bases. V lost 0 bases to trimming and J lost 2 bases; unmatched junction nucleotides: 6. This CDR3 region has 18 residues. CDR1 is SGHRS, CDR2 YFSETQ, per germline. Here the CDR3 DNA reads TGCGCCAGCAGCTTGGAAACAGGGGGCGCAACTGGGGCCAACGTCCTGACTTTC. Translating gives CASSLETGGATGANVLTF.

The chain joins TRBV12-5 to TRBJ1-2; D is undetermined. With 6 bases removed from V and 0 bases from J, the gap between germline ends came to 11 bases. The CDR3 loop spans 14 amino acids. CDR1 is LGHNT and CDR2 is FRNRAP in the germline V gene. CDR3 sequence: CASGEPGSNYGYTF. CDR3 nucleotides: TGTGCTAGTGGGGAGCCCGGGTCTAACTATGGCTACACCTTC.

The gene calls are TRBV7-9 and TRBJ1-4; possible D gene TRBD1, 6 bases. V lost 5 bases to trimming and J lost 4 bases, with 14 bases between them. This CDR3 has 15 amino acids. CDR1 and CDR2 from the germline V gene are SEHNR and FQNEAQ (reference sequence). CDR3 DNA: TGTGCCAGCAGCCAAAGCGGGACACGTAATGAAAAACTGTTTTTT. Its protein product is CASSQSGTRNEKLFF.

This chain joins TRBV7-2 and TRBJ1-1, with D perhaps TRBD1 (5 bases). The CDR3 runs to 15 residues. The ends were cut back, 2 bases at V and 0 bases at J, with 10 bases in the middle. In germline, CDR1 is SGHTA, CDR2 FQGNSA. The CDR3 spells CASSLYQDMNTEAFF. Written as DNA, the CDR3 is TGTGCCAGCAGCTTATATCAGGACATGAACACTGAAGCTTTCTTT.

The chain recombines TRBV5-1 with TRBJ2-7; 10 nucleotides align to TRBD1. Trimming took 3 bases from V and 5 from J; bases not matched to a gene: 5. The germline V gene encodes CDR1 SGHRS and CDR2 YFSETQ. CDR3 length equals 14 residues. Written as DNA, the CDR3 is TGCGCCAGCAGCTCGGGACAGGGGATGGACGAGCAGTACTTC. As protein: CASSSGQGMDEQYF.

This clone has a single count. V gene TRBV18 combines with J gene TRBJ1-1, with unresolved D. V lost 1 base and J lost 0, with 12 bases in between. The germline CDR1 and CDR2 sequences are KGHSH and LQKENI. The CDR3 has 16 residues. The CDR3 DNA follows: TGTGCCAGCTCACCACAGAGTGCGGATCTGAACACTGAAGCTTTCTTT. It is translated as CASSPQSADLNTEAFF.

This clone was found a few times. CDR3 region: CASSLGQVTNYGYTF. For the CDR3, the DNA is TGTGCCAGCAGCCTGGGACAGGTCACTAACTATGGCTACACCTTC. This chain uses TRBV5-4 with TRBJ1-2, with 8 bases fitting TRBD1. Germline V gives CDR1 SGHNT, CDR2 YYREEE (reference sequence). J lost 0 bases, V lost 4 bases, and 5 bases had no gene match. CDR3 length equals 15 residues.

The chain employs TRBV9 and TRBJ1-5, with D maybe TRBD1 (5 bases). With 0 bases removed from V and 4 bases from J, the gap between germline ends came to 11 bases. Germline CDR1 reads SGDLS; CDR2 reads YYNGEE. The CDR3 runs to 15 residues. The CDR3 loop reads CASSVDGGGNQPQHF. In DNA, the CDR3 is TGTGCCAGCAGCGTAGATGGGGGGGGGAATCAGCCCCAGCATTTT.

CDR3 sequence (DNA): TGTGCCAGCAGTTTAGGGACTAGCGGGGGTATCGGGGAGCTGTTTTTT. Protein product: CASSLGTSGGIGELFF. V and J are TRBV28 and TRBJ2-2, with 14 bases identical to TRBD2. CDR1 is MDHEN, CDR2 SYDVKM, per germline. The CDR3 sequence is 16 residues long. V trimming: 2 bases; J trimming: 7 bases; junction bases outside the gene matches: 3.

The V gene is TRBV29-1, the J gene TRBJ1-1; 8 bases map to TRBD1. CDR1 and CDR2 from the germline V gene are SQVTM and ANQGSEA. After removal of 6 bases from V and 4 bases from J, the junction contained 10 bases not matched to a gene. The CDR3 has 14 amino acids. This CDR3 reads CSVRGQGLVTEAFF. The CDR3 nucleotides are TGCAGCGTCCGAGGACAGGGACTTGTCACTGAAGCTTTCTTT.

This chain links TRBV4-1 with TRBJ1-1, with no clear D. This CDR3 region has 14 residues. Germline loops: CDR1 MGHRA, CDR2 YSYEKL. The ends were cut back, 4 bases at V and 1 base at J, with 10 bases in the middle. This CDR3 is CASSPFGANTEAFF. CDR3 coding DNA: TGCGCCAGCAGCCCCTTTGGAGCGAACACTGAAGCTTTCTTT.

The chain couples TRBV10-3 to TRBJ1-2; the match to TRBD1 covers 8 bases. The CDR3 has 14 residues. V dropped 2 bases and J dropped 4; count of bases not matched to a gene: 3. The V gene's germline CDR1 is ENHRY and CDR2 SYGVKD. The CDR3 DNA reads as TGTGCCATCAGTGAGATGACAGGGGTCTATGGCTACACCTTC. It is translated as CAISEMTGVYGYTF.

In the case of this clone: This sample includes further DNA sequences coding for the same CDR3. The CDR3 DNA sequence: TGTGCCAGCAGCTTAAGCGGAGGGTACGAGCAGTACTTC. Its translation is CASSLSGGYEQYF. V is TRBV11-3 and J is TRBJ2-7; possibly TRBD2 for D (6 bases). V lost 2 bases and J lost 4, with 9 bases in between. The CDR3 consists of 13 residues. Germline V gene lookup returns CDR1 SGHNT and CDR2 YENEEA.

The chain uses TRBV25-1 and TRBJ2-1, with a tentative D call TRBD2 (5 bases). Germline V gene lookup returns CDR1 MGHDK and CDR2 SYGVNS. V shed 4 bases and J shed 0 bases, with 13 bases lying between them. CDR3 size: 16 residues. The CDR3 is CASSATRRSSYNEQFF. Written as DNA, the CDR3 is TGTGCCAGCAGTGCAACTAGACGGAGCTCCTACAATGAGCAGTTCTTC.

The CDR3 sequence: CASSYNSGGADTQYF. As DNA, the CDR3 is TGTGCCAGCAGTTACAATAGCGGGGGGGCAGATACGCAGTATTTT. V and J are TRBV6-5 and TRBJ2-3; 11 nucleotides line up with TRBD2. Germline CDR1 and CDR2: MNHEY and SVGAGI. The CDR3 spans 15 residues. The V gene end was trimmed by 2 bases and the J gene end by 4 bases; junction bases not matched to a gene: 2.

The chain is built from TRBV19 and TRBJ1-5; 8 bases map to TRBD1. The trim removed 1 base at V and 5 bases at J, leaving 4 bases unmatched. The CDR3 is made up of 15 amino acids. Germline values: CDR1 LNHDA, CDR2 SQIVND (reference sequence). The CDR3 nucleotides read TGTGCCAGTAGTATAGGGGGACAGGTCCATCAGCCCCAGCATTTT. It is translated as CASSIGGQVHQPQHF.

V is TRBV21-1 and J is TRBJ2-4; TRBD2, the table's D call, lacks a check against the DNA. TRBV21-1 is a pseudogene. The CDR3 consists of 17 residues. This CDR3 is CAPPGLAGQLAKNIQYF. CDR3 in DNA: TGTGCCCCTCCGGGACTAGCGGGCCAATTAGCCAAAAACATTCAGTACTTC.

The chain uses TRBV14 and TRBJ2-7; D is unclear. The CDR3 runs to 12 residues. Germline values: CDR1 SGHDN, CDR2 FVKESK. Trimming took 3 bases from V and 0 from J, leaving 3 bases between them. The CDR3 is CASSQSSYEQYF. Written as DNA, the CDR3 is TGTGCCAGCAGCCAGAGCTCCTACGAGCAGTACTTC.

Remarks on this clone: Additional DNA sequences in this sample encode the identical CDR3. The chain carries TRBV19 and TRBJ1-2, with 7 bases fitting TRBD1. Germline V gene data show CDR1 as LNHDA and CDR2 as SQIVND (reference sequence). J gave up 2 bases and V 6 bases, and 3 bases lay outside the gene matches. The CDR3 loop spans 13 amino acids. The CDR3 DNA is TGTGCCAGTAGAAGACAGGGAAACTATGGCTACACCTTC. Amino acid sequence: CASRRQGNYGYTF.

The chain is built from TRBV7-8 and TRBJ2-1, with TRBD2 matching over 12 bases. Germline V lookup: CDR1 SGHVS, CDR2 FQNEAQ. The junction had 3 bases not matched to a gene; V was cut back by 4 bases and J by 5 bases. This CDR3 has 15 amino acids. DNA of the CDR3: TGTGCCAGCAGCTCTCTAGCGGGGGGGAACAATGAGCAGTTCTTC. It specifies CASSSLAGGNNEQFF.

The rearrangement joins TRBV9 to TRBJ1-1; D ambiguous. The ends were cut back, 0 bases at V and 0 bases at J, with 12 bases in the middle. This CDR3 region has 16 residues. Germline lookup yields CDR1 SGDLS and CDR2 YYNGEE. The CDR3 DNA sequence: TGTGCCAGCAGCGTAGCTGCCGCCGGGTTGAACACTGAAGCTTTCTTT. This translates into CASSVAAAGLNTEAFF.

The table lists this clone with a count of one. The chain has TRBV5-1 and TRBJ1-4, with D unresolved. The V gene's germline CDR1 is SGHRS and CDR2 YFSETQ. The V and J ends lost 0 bases and 4 bases respectively, with 13 bases between them. The CDR3 contains 16 residues. CDR3: CASSLGAQTFNEKLFF. The CDR3, as DNA: TGCGCCAGCAGCTTGGGAGCCCAAACTTTTAATGAAAAACTGTTTTTT.